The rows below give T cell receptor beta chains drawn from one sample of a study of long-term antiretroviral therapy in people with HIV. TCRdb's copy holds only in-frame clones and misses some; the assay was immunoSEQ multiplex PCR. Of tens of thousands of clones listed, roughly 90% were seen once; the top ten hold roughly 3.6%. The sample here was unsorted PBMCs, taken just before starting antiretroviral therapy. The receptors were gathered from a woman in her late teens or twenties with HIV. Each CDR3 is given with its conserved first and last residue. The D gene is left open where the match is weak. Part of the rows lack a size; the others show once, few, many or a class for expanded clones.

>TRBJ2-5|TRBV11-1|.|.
TGTGCCAGCAGCCGGAACGGGGGGACCCAGTACTTC
CASSRNGGTQYF
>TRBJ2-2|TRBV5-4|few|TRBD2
TGTGCCAGCAGCTCGACTAGCGGATACACCGGGGAGCTGTTTTTT
CASSSTSGYTGELFF
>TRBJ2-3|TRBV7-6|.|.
TGTGCCAGCAGCTTAGTGGGGGGCGCGGCAGATACGCAGTATTTT
CASSLVGGAADTQYF
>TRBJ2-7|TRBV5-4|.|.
TGTGCCAGCAGCTTGTTCCCCGCCCCTAGCGCGAACTACGAGCAGTACTTC
CASSLFPAPSANYEQYF
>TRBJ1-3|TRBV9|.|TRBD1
TGTGCCAGCGGACGGGTCAGGGGGCTTGGAAACACCATATATTTT
CASGRVRGLGNTIYF
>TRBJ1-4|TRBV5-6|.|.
TGTGCCAGCAGCCATTCAGGCATGGGGTTTAATGAAAAACTGTTTTTT
CASSHSGMGFNEKLFF
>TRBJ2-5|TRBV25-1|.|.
TGTGCCAGCAGTTTTTTAAGGACTGAAGAGACCCAGTACTTC
CASSFLRTEETQYF
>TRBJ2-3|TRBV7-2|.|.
TGTGCCAGCAGCTTAGCGGGCGGAGCTACTAGCACAGATACGCAGTATTTT
CASSLAGGATSTDTQYF
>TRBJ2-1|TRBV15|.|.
TGTGCCACCCCCGGGACTCCTCTATACAATGAGCAGTTCTTC
CATPGTPLYNEQFF
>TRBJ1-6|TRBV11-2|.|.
TGTGCCAGCAGCTTAGGTTCACCCCTCCACTTT
CASSLGSPLHF
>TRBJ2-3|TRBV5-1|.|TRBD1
TGCGCCAGCAGCTTCGAGGGGGCCCGCACAGATACGCAGTATTTT
CASSFEGARTDTQYF
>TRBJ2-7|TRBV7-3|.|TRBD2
TGTGCCAGCAGCCCCTGGGCTAGCGGTAACTACGAGCAGTACTTC
CASSPWASGNYEQYF
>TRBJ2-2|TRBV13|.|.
TGTGCCAGCAGCTTAAAGTCTCAGGGCAAAATCACCGGGGAGCTGTTTTTT
CASSLKSQGKITGELFF
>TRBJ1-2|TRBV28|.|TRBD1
TGTGCCAGCAGTCCTAGGACAGGGGGACACTATGGCTACACCTTC
CASSPRTGGHYGYTF
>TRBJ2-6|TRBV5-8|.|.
TGTGCCAGCAGCTTGGTAGGGGGCTCTGGGGCCAACGTCCTGACTTTC
CASSLVGGSGANVLTF
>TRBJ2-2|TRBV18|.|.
TGTGCCAGCTCGTCCGTCTCGGGGACGAACACCGGGGAGCTGTTTTTT
CASSSVSGTNTGELFF
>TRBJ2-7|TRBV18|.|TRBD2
TGTGCCAGCTCTGGGACTAGCGGATACGAGCAGTACTTC
CASSGTSGYEQYF
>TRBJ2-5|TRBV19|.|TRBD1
TGTGCCAGTAGTATAACAGGGGGCGGTCAGGGGACCCAGTACTTC
CASSITGGGQGTQYF
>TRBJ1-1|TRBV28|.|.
TGTGCCAGCAGTGGTTGGGGTCAGGTCACCCTCATGAACACTGAAGCTTTCTTT
CASSGWGQVTLMNTEAFF
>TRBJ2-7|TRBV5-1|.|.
TGCGCCAGCAGCTTGACAGTCGCCCAAGCCTACGAGCAGTACTTC
CASSLTVAQAYEQYF
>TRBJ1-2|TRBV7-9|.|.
TGTGCCAGCAGCCCCACCGGGCCAAACTATGGCTACACCTTC
CASSPTGPNYGYTF
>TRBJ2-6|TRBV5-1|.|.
TGCGCCAGCAGCTTCATGGTGGGAGGGGCCAACGTCCTGACTTTC
CASSFMVGGANVLTF
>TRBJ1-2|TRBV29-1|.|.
TGCAGCGTTGGGCGGTATGGCTACACCTTC
CSVGRYGYTF
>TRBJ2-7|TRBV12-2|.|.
TGTGCAAGTCGCTTACTCGCACCCGAGGGCCAGAGCTCCTACGAGCAGTACTTC
CASRLLAPEGQSSYEQYF
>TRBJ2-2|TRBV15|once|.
TGTGCCACCAGCAGAGTCCAGGGGAACACCGGGGAGCTGTTTTTT
CATSRVQGNTGELFF
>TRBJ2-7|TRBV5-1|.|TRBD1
TGCGCCAGCAGCCAGGACAGGGTCTCCTACGAGCAGTACTTC
CASSQDRVSYEQYF
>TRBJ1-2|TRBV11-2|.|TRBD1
TGTGCCAGCAGCCCGGGACAGGGGGATAGCTATGGCTACACCTTC
CASSPGQGDSYGYTF
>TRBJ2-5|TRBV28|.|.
TGTGCCAGCGCGTTCGTCTTGGAGAGAACCCAGTACTTC
CASAFVLERTQYF
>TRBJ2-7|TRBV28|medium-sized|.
TGTGCCAGCAGTTTGGGGGGAGCTAGGTGGGAGCAGTACTTC
CASSLGGARWEQYF
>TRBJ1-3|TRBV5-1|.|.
TGCGCCAGCAGCGGGGGGCAGACCTCTGGAAACACCATATATTTT
CASSGGQTSGNTIYF
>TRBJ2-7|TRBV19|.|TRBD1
TGTGCCAGTACTTCCGGGACAGGGCTGGACGAGCAGTACTTC
CASTSGTGLDEQYF
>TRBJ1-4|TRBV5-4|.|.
TGTGCCAGCAGCTTGCAAGCCGGGACAATGTTTTTT
CASSLQAGTMFF
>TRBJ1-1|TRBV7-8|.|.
TGTGCCAGCAAACTGGGAGGTGGTGAAGCTTTCTTT
CASKLGGGEAFF
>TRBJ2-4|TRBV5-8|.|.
TGTGCCAGCAGCTTTGAGGGAGGAGCCAAAAACATTCAGTACTTC
CASSFEGGAKNIQYF
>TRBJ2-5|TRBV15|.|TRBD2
TGTGCCACCAGGGACGCGGGAGACCAAGAGACCCAGTACTTC
CATRDAGDQETQYF
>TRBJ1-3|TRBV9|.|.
TGTGCCAGCAGCGTACTACAAGGCGCTGGAAACACCATATATTTT
CASSVLQGAGNTIYF
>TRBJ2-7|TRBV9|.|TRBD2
TGTGCCAGCAGCCCATTCGGGGGGGGGTTCCAAAACGAGCAGTACTTC
CASSPFGGGFQNEQYF
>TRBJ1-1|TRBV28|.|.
TGTGCCAGCACCCTGCAGGACACTGAAGCTTTCTTT
CASTLQDTEAFF
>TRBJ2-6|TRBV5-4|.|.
TGTGCCAGTTGCAGTGCTGGGGCCAACGTCCTGACTTTC
CASCSAGANVLTF
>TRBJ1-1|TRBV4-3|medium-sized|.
TGCGCCAGCAGCCCCTTTCGGAACACTGAAGCTTTCTTT
CASSPFRNTEAFF
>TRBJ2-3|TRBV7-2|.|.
TGTGCCAGCAGCCGCGGAGTGGAGGGGGATACGCAGTATTTT
CASSRGVEGDTQYF
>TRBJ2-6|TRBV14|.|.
TGTGCCAGCAGCCAATGGGCCTCCCTCTCTGGGGCCAACGTCCTGACTTTC
CASSQWASLSGANVLTF
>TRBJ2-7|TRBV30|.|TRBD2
TGTGCCTGGACCGGCCGCTCACCTATGACTAGCGGTAGTCCCTTGCCTTCCTACGAGCAGTACTTC
CAWTGRSPMTSGSPLPSYEQYF
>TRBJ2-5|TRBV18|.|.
TGTGCCAGCTCACCATTGGTCCGTCTCGGGTACCAAGAGACCCAGTACTTC
CASSPLVRLGYQETQYF
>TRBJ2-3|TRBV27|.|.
TGTGCCAGCAGCCCGCACACAGATACGCAGTATTTT
CASSPHTDTQYF
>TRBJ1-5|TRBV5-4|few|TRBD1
TGTGCCAGCAGGAGGACAGGGGTTCAGCCCCAGCATTTT
CASRRTGVQPQHF
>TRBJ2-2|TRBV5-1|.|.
TGCGCCAGCAGCCCTCCGGTCAGTGTAGATACCGGGGAGCTGTTTTTT
CASSPPVSVDTGELFF
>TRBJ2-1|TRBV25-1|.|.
TGTGCCAGCAGTTCCGGGACTTACAATGAGCAGTTCTTC
CASSSGTYNEQFF
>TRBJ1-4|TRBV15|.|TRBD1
TGTGCCACCAGCGGAGGACAGGGATCGAGGTTATATGAAAAACTGTTTTTT
CATSGGQGSRLYEKLFF
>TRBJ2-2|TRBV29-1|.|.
TGCAGCGTTGAAGGAGATAGTAGGGAGCTGTTTTTT
CSVEGDSRELFF
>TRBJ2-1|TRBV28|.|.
TGTGCCAGCAGTTTCCCGGTGAATGAGCAGTTCTTC
CASSFPVNEQFF
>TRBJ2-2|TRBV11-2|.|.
TGTGCCAGCAGCTTGACAGGGAACACCGGGGAGCTGTTTTTT
CASSLTGNTGELFF
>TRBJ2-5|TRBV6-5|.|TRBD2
TGTGCCAGCAGCACGACGGGAGGGCTCCAAGAGACCCAGTACTTC
CASSTTGGLQETQYF